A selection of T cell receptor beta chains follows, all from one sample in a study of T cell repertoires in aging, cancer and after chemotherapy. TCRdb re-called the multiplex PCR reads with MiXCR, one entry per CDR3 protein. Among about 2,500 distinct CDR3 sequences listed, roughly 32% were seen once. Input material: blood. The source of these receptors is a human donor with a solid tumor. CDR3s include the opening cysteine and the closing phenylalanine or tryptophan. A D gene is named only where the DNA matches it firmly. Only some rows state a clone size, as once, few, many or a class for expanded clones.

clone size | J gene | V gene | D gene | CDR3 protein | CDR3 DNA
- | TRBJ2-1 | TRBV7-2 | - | CASSFGGSYNEQFF | TGTGCCAGCAGCTTCGGCGGCTCCTACAATGAGCAGTTCTTC
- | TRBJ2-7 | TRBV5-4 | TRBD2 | CASSLGTSGGREQYF | TGTGCCAGCAGCTTGGGGACTAGCGGAGGGAGGGAGCAGTACTTC
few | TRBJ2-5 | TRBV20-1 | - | CSARDYGRVETQYF | TGCAGTGCTAGAGATTACGGCAGGGTCGAGACCCAGTACTTC
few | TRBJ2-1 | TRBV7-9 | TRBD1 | CASSLGTANEQFF | TGTGCCAGCAGCTTGGGGACAGCAAATGAGCAGTTCTTC
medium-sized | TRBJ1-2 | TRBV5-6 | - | CASSLGQIGNYGYTF | TGTGCCAGCAGCTTGGGACAGATAGGGAACTATGGCTACACCTTC
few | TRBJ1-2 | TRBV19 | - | CASSTGAGRANYGYTF | TGTGCCAGTAGTACCGGGGCGGGCCGAGCTAACTATGGCTACACCTTC
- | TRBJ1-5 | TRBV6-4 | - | CASSWFSQHF | TGTGCCAGCAGTTGGTTCAGCCAGCATTTT
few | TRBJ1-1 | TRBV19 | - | CASSIIGSRTEAFF | TGTGCCAGTAGTATCATCGGCAGCCGAACTGAAGCTTTCTTT
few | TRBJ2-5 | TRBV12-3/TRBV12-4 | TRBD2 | CASSLGAGARETQYF | TGTGCCAGCAGTTTGGGAGCGGGGGCGCGAGAGACCCAGTACTTC
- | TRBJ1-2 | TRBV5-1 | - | CASSLADGQGYTF | TGCGCCAGCAGCTTGGCCGACGGGCAAGGCTACACCTTC
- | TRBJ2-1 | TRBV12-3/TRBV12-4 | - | CASRLGGGGTRTGEQFF | TGTGCCAGCAGGTTAGGGGGAGGGGGGACAAGGACTGGTGAGCAGTTCTTC
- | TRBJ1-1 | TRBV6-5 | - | CASSYPGGGNTEAFF | TGTGCCAGCAGTTACCCTGGGGGCGGAAATACTGAAGCTTTCTTT
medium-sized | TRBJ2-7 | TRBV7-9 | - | CASSLSGPEQYF | TGTGCCAGCAGCTTGTCAGGGCCCGAGCAGTACTTC
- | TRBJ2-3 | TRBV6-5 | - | CASKYISTDTQYF | TGTGCCAGCAAATACATAAGCACAGATACGCAGTATTTT
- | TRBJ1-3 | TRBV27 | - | CASSLPQGMGGNTIYF | TGTGCCAGCAGCTTGCCCCAGGGGATGGGTGGAAACACCATATATTTT
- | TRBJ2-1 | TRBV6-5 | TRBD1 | CASSWTGSDEQFF | TGTGCCAGCAGTTGGACAGGGTCAGATGAGCAGTTCTTC
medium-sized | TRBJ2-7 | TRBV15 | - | CATSSVQGFEQYF | TGTGCCACCAGCAGTGTTCAGGGGTTCGAGCAGTACTTC
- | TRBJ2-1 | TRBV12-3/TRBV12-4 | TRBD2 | CASSGGTSGVYNEQFF | TGTGCCAGCAGTGGTGGGACTAGCGGGGTCTACAATGAGCAGTTCTTC
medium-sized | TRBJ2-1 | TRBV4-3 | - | CASSHVSSLKYNEQFF | TGCGCCAGCAGCCATGTCAGTAGCCTCAAGTACAATGAGCAGTTCTTC
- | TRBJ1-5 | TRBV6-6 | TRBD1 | CASSYLAGQLSSNQPQHF | TGTGCCAGCAGTTACCTCGCGGGACAGCTGAGTAGCAATCAGCCCCAGCATTTT
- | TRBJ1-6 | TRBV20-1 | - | CSAKVHPAGTAGSPLHF | TGCAGTGCTAAAGTACATCCCGCCGGGACCGCGGGTTCACCCCTCCACTTT
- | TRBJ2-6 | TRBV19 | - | CASSIEGVSGANVLTF | TGTGCCAGTAGTATAGAGGGGGTTTCTGGGGCCAACGTCCTGACTTTC
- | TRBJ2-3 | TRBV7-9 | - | CASSFFSSTDTQYF | TGTGCCAGCAGCTTCTTCAGTAGCACAGATACGCAGTATTTT
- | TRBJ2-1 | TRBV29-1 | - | CSSSGARMSSYNEQFF | TGCAGCTCTTCTGGGGCAAGGATGAGCTCCTACAATGAGCAGTTCTTC
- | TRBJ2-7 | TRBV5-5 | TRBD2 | CASSLDGRVQTYEQYF | TGTGCCAGCAGCTTGGACGGGAGGGTCCAAACCTACGAGCAGTACTTC
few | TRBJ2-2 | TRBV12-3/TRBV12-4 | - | CASSLSYTGELFF | TGTGCCAGCAGTTTATCCTACACCGGGGAGCTGTTTTTT
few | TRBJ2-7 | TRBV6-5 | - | CASLKLPTSYEQYF | TGTGCCAGCTTGAAGCTTCCTACCTCCTACGAGCAGTACTTC
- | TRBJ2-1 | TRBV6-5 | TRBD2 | CASSYSTSGRIKQFF | TGTGCCAGCAGTTACTCAACTAGCGGGAGAATTAAGCAGTTCTTC
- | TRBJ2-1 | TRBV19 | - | CASSGTLYNEQFF | TGTGCCAGTAGCGGGACCCTCTACAATGAGCAGTTCTTC
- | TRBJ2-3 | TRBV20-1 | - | CSAGPVADTQYF | TGCAGTGCCGGACCCGTGGCAGATACGCAGTATTTT
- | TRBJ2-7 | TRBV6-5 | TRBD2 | CASSILAGPYEQYF | TGTGCCAGTAGTATTCTAGCGGGGCCCTACGAGCAGTACTTC
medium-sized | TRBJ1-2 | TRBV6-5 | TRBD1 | CASSYLDRTTNYGYTF | TGTGCCAGCAGTTACCTGGACAGGACAACTAACTATGGCTACACCTTC
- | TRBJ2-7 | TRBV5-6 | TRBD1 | CASSSDLTGSSYEQYF | TGCGCCAGCAGCTCAGACTTGACAGGGAGCTCCTACGAGCAGTACTTC
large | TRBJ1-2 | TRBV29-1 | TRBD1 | CSVERQGGDGYTF | TGCAGCGTTGAAAGGCAGGGGGGGGATGGCTACACCTTC
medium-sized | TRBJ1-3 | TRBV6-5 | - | CASSFLPDRPGNTIYF | TGTGCCAGCAGTTTTCTTCCGGACAGACCTGGAAACACCATATATTTT
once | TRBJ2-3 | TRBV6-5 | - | CASSYSQGWVDTQYF | TGTGCCAGCAGTTACTCGCAGGGGTGGGTAGATACGCAGTATTTT
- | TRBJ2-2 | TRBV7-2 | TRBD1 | CASSTGTGGTGELFF | TGTGCCAGCAGTACCGGGACAGGGGGAACCGGGGAGCTGTTTTTT
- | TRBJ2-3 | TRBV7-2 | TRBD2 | CASSLIRTSGGSTDAQYF | TGTGCCAGCAGCTTAATTAGGACTAGCGGGGGAAGCACAGATGCGCAGTATTTT
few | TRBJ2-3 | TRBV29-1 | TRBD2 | CSVEGTSGSSDTQYF | TGCAGCGTTGAAGGGACTAGCGGGAGTTCAGATACGCAGTATTTT
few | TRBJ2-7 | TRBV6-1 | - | CATRMGSRYEQYF | TGTGCCACCCGGATGGGATCTCGCTACGAGCAGTACTTC
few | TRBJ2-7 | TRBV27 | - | CASSTTGRYEQYF | TGTGCCAGCAGTACGACGGGCCGTTACGAGCAGTACTTC
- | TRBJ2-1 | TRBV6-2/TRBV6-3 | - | CASTNSVQIRHEQFF | TGTGCCAGCACCAACTCCGTCCAAATAAGGCATGAGCAGTTCTTC
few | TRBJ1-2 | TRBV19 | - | CASRRSRGNYGYTF | TGTGCCAGTAGGCGATCCAGGGGTAACTATGGCTACACCTTC
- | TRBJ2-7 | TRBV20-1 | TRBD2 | CSAIGAGAYEQYF | TGCAGTGCTATTGGGGCGGGAGCCTACGAGCAGTACTTC
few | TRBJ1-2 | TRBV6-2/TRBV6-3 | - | CAVGAPSNYGYTF | TGTGCTGTGGGGGCACCTTCTAACTATGGCTACACCTTC
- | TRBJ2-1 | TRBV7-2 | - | CASIGSASYNEQFF | TGTGCCAGTATCGGGTCGGCTAGTTACAATGAGCAGTTCTTC
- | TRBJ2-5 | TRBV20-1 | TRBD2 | CSARDIAGGPETQYF | TGCAGTGCTAGAGATATAGCGGGGGGGCCTGAGACCCAGTACTTC
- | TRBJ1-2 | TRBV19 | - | CASRPYREGYTF | TGTGCCAGTAGACCTTACAGGGAAGGCTACACCTTT
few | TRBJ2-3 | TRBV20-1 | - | CSARDRAVGTDTQYF | TGCAGTGCTAGAGATCGAGCAGTTGGGACAGATACGCAGTATTTT
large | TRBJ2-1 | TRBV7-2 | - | CASSFSREQFF | TGTGCCAGCAGCTTCAGTCGGGAGCAGTTCTTC
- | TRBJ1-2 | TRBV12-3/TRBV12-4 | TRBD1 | CASSFPTGGIYGYTF | TGTGCCAGCAGTTTTCCCACAGGGGGCATCTATGGCTACACCTTC